The source of this T cell receptor (beta chain) is a study of shared clonotypes between healthy human individuals. This table comes from immunoSEQ multiplex PCR, and its TCRdb copy is limited to in-frame clones, with some not included. The profile shows 2 million to 2.5 million clones, 85% to 95% of them singletons. The ends lost 2 bases at V and 1 base at J; junction bases unmatched: 2. CDR3 length equals 16 residues. CDR1 and CDR2 (germline): LNHDA, SQIVND (reference sequence). This clone was detected once. The receptor was derived from a man between 18 and 29 years old in good health. Some clones in this sample may be carry-over from other donors' samples. This chain connects TRBV19 to TRBJ1-1, with 12 bases matching TRBD1. The sequenced sample consisted of naive CD4+ T cells from PBMCs. The subset denotes: CD45RA+ positively selected. In DNA, the CDR3 is TGTGCCAGTAGTATACCGGGACAGGGGGCGAACACTGAAGCTTTCTTT. This sequence encodes CASSIPGQGANTEAFF.